This T cell receptor beta chain was found in a study of long-term antiretroviral therapy in people with HIV. The count of this clone is one. The CDR3 consists of 17 residues. Germline loops: CDR1 SGHNT, CDR2 YYREEE (reference sequence). V was clipped by 3 bases and J by 2 bases; unmatched bases: 8. The immunoSEQ assay was v3.0, run at survey level. Clones were sequenced by immunoSEQ multiplex PCR, and TCRdb holds only the in-frame ones, with some missing. The sample includes roughly 19,000 clones, 80% to 95% seen only once; the top ten take around 7.9%. The origin of this receptor is a woman aged 50 to 60 with HIV. The V and J genes are TRBV5-4 and TRBJ2-5; 12 bases are a match to TRBD2. The sample here was unsorted PBMCs, taken 4.4 years after starting antiretroviral therapy. As DNA, the CDR3 is TGTGCCAGCAGCTCCCCGGGACTAGCGGGTTTTCAAGAGACCCAGTACTTC. Its protein product is CASSSPGLAGFQETQYF.